Following are 25 T cell receptor beta chains from one sample sequenced in a study of post-analysis software for immune sequencing data. Findings and caveats of the study: Several TRBV segments were more frequent in patients than controls; TRBV5-6, TRBV5-1 and TRBV20-1 belonged to this group.

Libraries were made from TCR beta cDNA, and they carried unique molecular identifiers. TCRdb re-analysed the PCR reads in MiXCR, keeping a single row per CDR3 protein. The table includes 380,000 or so distinct CDR3 sequences, about a third detected once. Their recognized antigens are unknown. The sample taken for sequencing was blood. These receptors originate from a girl aged 10 to 17 with multiple sclerosis.

The chain is built from TRBV7-3 and TRBJ2-5, with 11 bases that match TRBD2. Germline V gene lookup returns CDR1 SGHTA and CDR2 FQGTGA. CDR3 length: 19 amino acids. J gave up 1 base and V 1 base, and 11 bases lay outside the gene matches. CDR3 region: CASSLKGSSGGTTQETQYF. CDR3 in DNA: TGTGCCAGCAGCTTAAAGGGGTCTAGCGGGGGGACTACCCAAGAGACCCAGTACTTC.

This chain uses TRBV6-5 with TRBJ2-5, with unresolved D. Trimming took 5 bases from V and 0 from J, leaving 10 bases between them. The CDR3 runs to 14 residues. The germline CDR1 and CDR2 sequences are MNHEY and SVGAGI. The CDR3 protein is CASSPPAYQETQYF. The CDR3 DNA sequence: TGTGCCAGCAGTCCCCCGGCGTACCAAGAGACCCAGTACTTC.

The CDR3 DNA sequence: TGTGCCAGCAGCGCCGGGACAGGGCGGGTAGCAGATACGCAGTATTTT. This translates into CASSAGTGRVADTQYF. The chain uses TRBV6-4 and TRBJ2-3; 9 nucleotides match TRBD1. With 6 bases clipped from V and 4 bases from J, the junction kept 11 bases outside the gene matches. Per the germline V gene, CDR1 is MRHNA and CDR2 is SNTAGT. The CDR3 spans 16 residues.

Only a few counts were recorded for this clonotype. The gene calls are TRBV2 and TRBJ2-5, with D possibly matching TRBD2 (5 bases). The CDR3 consists of 16 residues. Germline assignment: CDR1 SNHLY and CDR2 FYNNEI. Between the trimmed V and J ends, which lost 11 bases and 1 base, there was a span of 23 bases. The CDR3 bases are TGTGCCGAAAAACCTACCGGGGTCGGCCCCCAAGAGACCCAGTACTTC. Translation: CAEKPTGVGPQETQYF.

This clonotype appeared once. The chain combines TRBV12-3 or TRBV12-4 with TRBJ1-1; unclear D gene. The CDR3 sequence is 14 residues long. Trimming took off 5 bases at V and 1 base at J, with 11 bases between the two ends. CDR3 sequence (DNA): TGTGCCAGCAGTCCCACGTTGGGGAACACTGAAGCTTTCTTT. It specifies CASSPTLGNTEAFF.

The sample holds a few counts of this clonotype. The CDR3, as DNA: TGTGCCAGCAGTGAGGGGGGAGGTAGCATTCAGTACTTC. Translating gives CASSEGGGSIQYF. The chain carries TRBV25-1 and TRBJ2-4; tentatively, D is TRBD2 (6 bases). With 3 bases removed from V and 9 bases from J, the gap between germline ends came to 12 bases. Germline V gene lookup returns CDR1 MGHDK and CDR2 SYGVNS. The CDR3 is 13 amino acids.

V and J are TRBV3-1 and TRBJ2-1; D ambiguous. Germline values: CDR1 LGHDT, CDR2 YNNKEL (reference sequence). There are 12 residues in the CDR3. The V and J ends lost 7 bases and 10 bases respectively, with 14 bases between them. CDR3 amino acids: CASTSVHTEQFF. As DNA, the CDR3 is TGTGCCAGCACCAGCGTCCACACCGAGCAGTTCTTC.

The chain recombines TRBV12-3 or TRBV12-4 with TRBJ1-1; 10 bases map to TRBD1. With 5 bases clipped from V and 5 bases from J, the junction kept 8 bases outside the gene matches. CDR3 size: 15 residues. Here the CDR3 reads CASSAPGQGRTEAFF. The CDR3 DNA is TGTGCCAGCAGTGCCCCGGGACAGGGGAGAACTGAAGCTTTCTTT.

V and J are TRBV20-1 and TRBJ2-7; TRBD2 agrees at 8 bases. The germline CDR1 and CDR2 sequences are DFQATT and SNEGSKA (reference sequence). The CDR3 has 16 residues. The V and J ends lost 6 bases and 6 bases, in that order; junction bases with no gene match: 19. CDR3: CSALRLATSPRGEQYF. In DNA form, the CDR3 reads TGCAGTGCACTCAGACTAGCGACTTCACCAAGGGGCGAGCAGTACTTC.

This chain joins TRBV9 and TRBJ2-1; possible D gene TRBD2, 5 bases. The CDR3 runs to 12 residues. V was clipped by 5 bases and J by 9 bases, with 12 bases between them. Germline V gene sequence: CDR1 SGDLS, CDR2 YYNGEE. CDR3: CASSGIEGEQFF. The CDR3 DNA is TGTGCCAGCAGTGGAATAGAGGGTGAGCAGTTCTTC.

There are a few counts of this clonotype. The rearrangement uses TRBV9 and TRBJ1-2; 7 bases map to TRBD1. The germline V gene has CDR1 SGDLS and CDR2 YYNGEE. The J segment lost 2 bases and the V segment lost 0 bases, leaving 4 bases of the junction unmatched. This CDR3 spans 15 amino acids. The CDR3 DNA reads as TGTGCCAGCAGCGTAGGGCAGGGACAGAACTATGGCTACACCTTC. Translating it yields CASSVGQGQNYGYTF. Filled out from reference TRBV9 and TRBJ1-2, the complete variable domain reads DSGVTQTPKHLITATGQRVTLRCSPRSGDLSVYWYQQSLDQGLQFLIQYYNGEERAKGNILERFSAQQFPDLHSELNLSSLELGDSALYFCASSVGQGQNYGYTFGSGTRLTVV.

This clonotype was observed a few times. The chain joins TRBV6-1 to TRBJ2-1, with D possibly matching TRBD1 (5 bases). V was cut by 5 bases and J by 1 base, with 21 bases left in between. Germline CDR1 and CDR2: MNHNS and SASEGT. The CDR3 length is 18 residues. CDR3 sequence reads: CASSPFPHRPPSYNEQFF. The CDR3 DNA sequence: TGTGCCAGCAGTCCATTCCCTCACAGGCCTCCTTCCTACAATGAGCAGTTCTTC.

The chain employs TRBV4-3 and TRBJ1-5, with D possibly TRBD1 on 6 matching bases. Trimming removed 1 base from V and 4 bases from J, with 11 bases in between. CDR3 length: 15 amino acids. Germline loops: CDR1 LGHNA, CDR2 YSLEER. CDR3 coding DNA: TGCGCCAGCAGCCAAGGAGGACAGCCTAATCAGCCCCAGCATTTT. Protein: CASSQGGQPNQPQHF.

CDR3 sequence (DNA): TGTGCCAGCAGTCCTAGCGGAACCAGCTCCTACGAGCAGTACTTC. This gives the protein CASSPSGTSSYEQYF. The chain employs TRBV6-1 and TRBJ2-7; 7 bases match TRBD2. The CDR3 contains 15 residues. CDR1 MNHNS and CDR2 SASEGT come from the germline V gene. After removal of 5 bases from V and 0 bases from J, the junction contained 7 bases not matched to a gene.

The V and J genes are TRBV19 and TRBJ1-5; TRBD1 agrees at 9 bases. Germline V gene data show CDR1 as LNHDA and CDR2 as SQIVND (reference sequence). The CDR3 consists of 17 residues. Unmatched junction bases numbered 13, after V lost 5 bases and J lost 5 bases. CDR3 DNA sequence: TGTGCCAGTAGTCCTGGGATGCTCCGGGACAGGGATCAGCCCCAGCATTTT. Translated: CASSPGMLRDRDQPQHF.

This chain joins TRBV6-5 and TRBJ2-7; 8 nucleotides align to TRBD2. The end of the DNA fits TRBJ2-5 better, so the J call may be wrong. Per germline, CDR1 MNHEY and CDR2 SVGAGI. This CDR3 has 16 residues. In DNA form, the CDR3 reads TGTGCCAGCAGTCCGACTAGCGAGGACTTTCCAGAGACCCAGTACTTC. This gives the protein CASSPTSEDFPETQYF.

This clonotype has more than one count but fewer than ten. This chain links TRBV20-1 with TRBJ1-1; no clear D gene. Trimming pared 0 bases from V and 4 bases from J, leaving 9 bases between. The CDR3 totals 13 residues. Germline lookup yields CDR1 DFQATT and CDR2 SNEGSKA (reference sequence). The DNA for the CDR3 is TGCAGTGCTAGAGATCTCCCCGGCACTGAAGCTTTCTTT. Translated, it gives CSARDLPGTEAFF.

The table lists this clonotype with many counts. The chain carries TRBV12-3 or TRBV12-4 and TRBJ2-3, with TRBD2 matching 14 bases. J lost 4 bases, V lost 4 bases, and 10 bases had no gene match. This CDR3 contains 18 residues. This CDR3 reads CASSSRMTSGGAADTQYF. CDR3 DNA sequence: TGTGCCAGCAGTTCCCGGATGACTAGCGGGGGGGCGGCAGATACGCAGTATTTT.

The rearrangement joins TRBV12-3 or TRBV12-4 to TRBJ1-5; 9 nucleotides align to TRBD1. The CDR3 covers 18 residues. J gave up 0 bases and V 5 bases, and 11 bases lay outside the gene matches. In nucleotides, the CDR3 is TGTGCCAGCAGTCGGGGACAGGGAATACCCTATAGCAATCAGCCCCAGCATTTT. Protein sequence: CASSRGQGIPYSNQPQHF.

Only a few counts were recorded for this clonotype. The CDR3 DNA follows: TGTGCCAGCAGTTTATCGACCCACACAGATACGCAGTATTTT. This encodes CASSLSTHTDTQYF. V is TRBV27 and J is TRBJ2-3, with D unresolved. The V gene's germline CDR1 is MNHEY and CDR2 SMNVEV (reference sequence). The CDR3 has 14 amino acids. Trimming took off 0 bases at V and 2 bases at J, with 6 bases between the two ends.

With respect to this clonotype: At one end the junction does not follow the germline gene, possibly because of a read error. This chain joins TRBV6-5 and TRBJ2-1; 10 nucleotides agree with TRBD1. Germline values: CDR1 MNHEY, CDR2 SVGAGI. This CDR3 is 15 amino acids long. CDR3 residues: CASTKTGGSYNGQFF. Here the CDR3 DNA reads TGTGCTAGCACCAAGACAGGGGGCTCCTACAATGGGCAGTTCTTC.

The V and J genes are TRBV29-1 and TRBJ2-3; a possible D gene is TRBD1 (5 bases). This CDR3 has 14 residues. The V and J ends lost 3 bases and 3 bases respectively, with 13 bases between them. The germline V gene encodes CDR1 SQVTM and CDR2 ANQGSEA. In DNA, the CDR3 is TGCAGCGTTGACTCGTACGCAGGGACAGATACGCAGTATTTT. This sequence encodes CSVDSYAGTDTQYF.

This chain joins TRBV12-3 or TRBV12-4 and TRBJ1-6; D is ambiguous. CDR3 size: 15 residues. The V end was cut by 8 bases, the J end by 0 bases, with 11 bases between. CDR3 loop: CASQLRGSYNSPLHF. CDR3 coding DNA: TGTGCCAGCCAACTTCGGGGCTCCTATAATTCACCCCTCCACTTT.

This rearrangement joins TRBV6-2 or TRBV6-3 to TRBJ2-7, with TRBD2 matching 14 bases. CDR3 size: 17 residues. CDR1 is MNHEY, CDR2 SVGEGT, per germline. V lost 6 bases and J lost 1; bases outside the gene matches: 8. CDR3 in amino acids: CASSPGTSGGPSYEQYF. The CDR3, as DNA: TGTGCCAGCAGCCCCGGGACTAGCGGGGGCCCTTCCTACGAGCAGTACTTC.

There are a few counts of this clonotype. The chain links TRBV25-1 to TRBJ2-5; no reliable D call. The J call may be in error: the DNA end matches TRBJ2-7 better. CDR3 length: 14 amino acids. The V gene's germline CDR1 is MGHDK and CDR2 SYGVNS. CDR3 in DNA: TGTGCCAGCAGTGAATTAGAGATTTCTAGCGAGCAGTACTTC. Translated, it gives CASSELEISSEQYF.